This T cell receptor (beta chain) was sequenced in a study of blood T cell repertoires in COVID-19. The overall study: Sites across the United States, Italy and Spain contributed samples from acute and convalescent COVID-19. T cells, B-cell-depleted T cells, or PBMCs supplied cDNA or gDNA.

Under the authors' procedure: Amplification with reference gene primers provided the estimates of nucleated cell counts. Clones were read by immunoSEQ multiplex PCR, and TCRdb kept only the in-frame ones, dropping some. The D gene and trimming were derived from the DNA, and the V and J assignments and clone size from that table. Counted here are about 300,000 clones, approximately 86% occurring once; the ten biggest clones make up 1.3%. CDR3 length: 15 amino acids. In germline, CDR1 is LNHDA, CDR2 SQIVND (reference sequence). V was clipped by 2 bases and J by 1 base, with 11 bases between them. The J gene is TRBJ1-1, the V gene TRBV19; D ambiguous. The receptor was derived from a man in his sixties or seventies with acute or convalescent COVID-19. The sequenced sample consisted of peripheral blood. The CDR3 DNA follows: TGTGCCAGTAGTATAAGGAAGCGAGGGAACACTGAAGCTTTCTTT. It codes for CASSIRKRGNTEAFF.